This T cell receptor (beta chain) appears in the sequencing data of a study of spatial heterogeneity in lung cancer (dated by TCRdb to the late 2010s). As for the study more broadly: More beta-chain than alpha-chain transcripts were consistently detected, likely reflecting higher beta-chain transcript abundance. In the raw uncorrected reads, each unique combination of TCR and UMI appeared more than ten times on average. The study quantitatively compared TCR alpha and beta repertoires across multiple tumor regions, matched nontumor lung and blood in non-small cell lung cancer. TCR repertoire features were related to nonsynonymous mutation counts determined by whole-exome sequencing of tumor tissue. At surgery, both alpha and beta chains were TCR-sequenced in some 220 tumor regions, fewer than 65 matched nontumor lung samples and a few dozen PBMC samples.

Spanning cysteine to phenylalanine, the CDR3 consists of 14 amino acids. Of all the DNA, just the CDR3 is kept, 42 bases in frame from base 1. V sheds 6 bases and J sheds 5 bases, leaving 16 bases between their ends. The germline V gene gives CDR1 as ENHRY and CDR2 as SYGVKD. The sample's time point label is to be understood as: sample taken at primary tumor resection. Without any cell sorting, TCR sequencing was performed on whole RNA extracted either from tumor and nontumor lung tissue or from cryopreserved PBMC samples. Samples were obtained from approximately 72 patients with early-stage, untreated non-small cell lung cancer from the lung TRACERx cohort. A patient was chosen for TCR sequencing only when enough RNA was available from at least two tumor regions. What the research found in general, with its limitations: Ubiquitous expanded tumor TCRs were found in blood more often at tumor resection than at routine follow-up. Confirming at a functional level the hypothesis that regional TCRs recognize regional mutations was considered to require additional single-cell paired TCR alpha and beta sequencing.

This clonotype was counted many times. What antigen it recognizes has not been identified. The sample holds no much larger clone one base away, and base qualities are not on file. The method was 5' RACE. Sequencer: NextSeq 500. In the TCR library protocol, a unique molecular identifier was attached to each TCR cDNA molecule so that PCR and sequencing errors could be corrected. In the authors' own workflow: TCR identification, UMI-based error correction and CDR3 extraction were performed with Decombinator tools. TCRs above a frequency of 2 per 1,000, corresponding to the top 1% of the tumor frequency distribution, were defined as expanded. Rényi diversity was computed with the R vegan package after subsampling each repertoire 100 times to 5,000 TCRs. CDR3 similarity networks were built from amino acid triplet string-kernel similarity, connecting CDR3s with pairwise similarity above 0.82. TCRdb reanalyzed the raw reads on its own, using fastp at Q25 for trimming and MiXCR for clone calling, and kept in-frame beta chains. Rows merge per CDR3 protein into single entries with the most common DNA and genes. TCRdb's processing, not the authors' own work, is the source of the V and J calls. The sample data list more than 30,000 distinct CDR3 sequences, and 4% to 6% of these were observed just once. Just over 25% of the sample lies in the top ten.

Sequenced material: PBMCs, taken at surgery. This sequence uses TRBV10-3 and TRBJ2-5; a tentative D call is TRBD1 (5 bases match). This sequence originates from a female donor with early-stage non-small cell lung cancer. The CDR3 protein is CAIRDPRVGETQYF. The DNA sequence follows: TGTGCCATCAGGGACCCCAGGGTGGGGGAGACCCAGTACTTC.